A selection of T cell receptor beta chains follows, all from one sample in a study of blood T cell repertoires in COVID-19. Clones were sequenced by immunoSEQ multiplex PCR, and TCRdb holds only the in-frame ones, with some missing. The data show over 400,000 clones, 70% to 90% seen once. Sample: peripheral blood. These receptors came from a woman aged 25 to 39 with active or convalescent COVID-19. The CDR3 runs from the conserved cysteine through the conserved F or W. The order of the fields is clone size, J gene, D gene, V gene, CDR3 protein, CDR3 DNA. A D gene is named only where the DNA matches it firmly. Size is omitted from some rows. Given values are once, few, many or a class for expanded clones.

abundance: -
j_gene: TRBJ2-7
d_gene: -
v_gene: TRBV6-1
CDR3aa: CASRPSRAIEQYF
CDR3nt: TGTGCCAGCAGACCCTCGCGAGCGATCGAGCAGTACTTC

abundance: -
j_gene: TRBJ1-5
d_gene: TRBD1
v_gene: TRBV6-2/TRBV6-3
CDR3aa: CASSYPGTADRRHF
CDR3nt: TGTGCCAGCAGTTACCCTGGGACAGCAGATAGACGGCATTTT

abundance: -
j_gene: TRBJ2-7
d_gene: -
v_gene: TRBV19
CDR3aa: CASSIGTATYEQYF
CDR3nt: TGTGCCAGTAGTATAGGGACAGCGACCTACGAGCAGTACTTC

abundance: -
j_gene: TRBJ2-3
d_gene: -
v_gene: TRBV2
CDR3aa: CASSEEETRPYTDTQYF
CDR3nt: TGTGCCAGCAGTGAGGAAGAGACAAGACCATACACAGATACGCAGTATTTT

abundance: -
j_gene: TRBJ2-1
d_gene: TRBD2
v_gene: TRBV7-8
CDR3aa: CASESSGNNEQFF
CDR3nt: TGTGCCAGCGAGTCTAGCGGGAACAATGAGCAGTTCTTC

abundance: -
j_gene: TRBJ1-1
d_gene: -
v_gene: TRBV27
CDR3aa: CASSLGRGTEAFF
CDR3nt: TGTGCCAGCAGTTTAGGGAGGGGGACTGAAGCTTTCTTT

abundance: once
j_gene: TRBJ2-3
d_gene: TRBD2
v_gene: TRBV2
CDR3aa: CASSPRTSGSSDTQYF
CDR3nt: TGTGCCAGCAGTCCCCGGACTAGCGGGAGTTCAGATACGCAGTATTTT

abundance: -
j_gene: TRBJ2-1
d_gene: -
v_gene: TRBV3-1/TRBV3-2
CDR3aa: CASSPPGAGSQFF
CDR3nt: TGTGCCAGCAGCCCCCCAGGAGCGGGTTCACAGTTCTTC

abundance: -
j_gene: TRBJ1-2
d_gene: -
v_gene: TRBV4-1
CDR3aa: CASSQETTANYGYTF
CDR3nt: TGCGCCAGCAGCCAAGAGACGACAGCAAACTATGGCTACACCTTC

abundance: -
j_gene: TRBJ2-7
d_gene: TRBD1
v_gene: TRBV7-9
CDR3aa: CASSHTGGHDEQYF
CDR3nt: TGTGCCAGCAGCCACACAGGGGGCCACGACGAGCAGTACTTC

abundance: -
j_gene: TRBJ1-2
d_gene: TRBD1
v_gene: TRBV11-2
CDR3aa: CASSLGQGVDGYTF
CDR3nt: TGTGCCAGCAGCTTAGGACAGGGGGTGGATGGCTACACCTTC

abundance: -
j_gene: TRBJ2-1
d_gene: -
v_gene: TRBV5-6
CDR3aa: CASGSRGRVGSYNEQFF
CDR3nt: TGTGCCAGCGGGAGTCGTGGGCGGGTAGGCTCCTACAATGAGCAGTTCTTC

abundance: -
j_gene: TRBJ1-2
d_gene: -
v_gene: TRBV19
CDR3aa: CASSIGSINGYTF
CDR3nt: TGTGCCAGTAGTATAGGGAGCATTAACGGCTACACCTTC

abundance: -
j_gene: TRBJ1-2
d_gene: -
v_gene: TRBV2
CDR3aa: CASLAGYTHYGYTF
CDR3nt: TGTGCCAGCTTGGCGGGCTACACCCACTATGGCTACACCTTC

abundance: few
j_gene: TRBJ1-2
d_gene: TRBD1
v_gene: TRBV10-3
CDR3aa: CAISEDRGYGYTF
CDR3nt: TGTGCCATCAGTGAGGACAGGGGCTATGGCTACACCTTC

abundance: -
j_gene: TRBJ2-1
d_gene: TRBD2
v_gene: TRBV19
CDR3aa: CASSTSGTSGYNEQFF
CDR3nt: TGTGCCAGTAGTACATCAGGGACTAGCGGCTACAATGAGCAGTTCTTC

abundance: -
j_gene: TRBJ2-1
d_gene: TRBD2
v_gene: TRBV29-1
CDR3aa: CSLWTSGSYNEQFF
CDR3nt: TGCAGCCTCTGGACTAGCGGCTCCTACAATGAGCAGTTCTTC

abundance: -
j_gene: TRBJ2-6
d_gene: -
v_gene: TRBV6-5
CDR3aa: CATRNPPSGANVLTF
CDR3nt: TGTGCCACTAGGAACCCCCCATCTGGGGCCAACGTCCTGACTTTC

abundance: -
j_gene: TRBJ1-2
d_gene: TRBD1
v_gene: TRBV6-5
CDR3aa: CASDRDGYGYTF
CDR3nt: TGTGCCAGTGACAGGGATGGCTATGGCTACACCTTC

abundance: few
j_gene: TRBJ2-2
d_gene: TRBD2
v_gene: TRBV10-1
CDR3aa: CASSESSGIAGELFF
CDR3nt: TGCGCCAGCAGTGAGTCTAGCGGGATCGCCGGGGAGCTGTTTTTT

abundance: -
j_gene: TRBJ1-5
d_gene: -
v_gene: TRBV19
CDR3aa: CASSIGAGGGQPQHF
CDR3nt: TGTGCCAGTAGTATTGGGGCCGGCGGGGGTCAGCCCCAGCATTTT

abundance: -
j_gene: TRBJ2-3
d_gene: -
v_gene: TRBV27
CDR3aa: CASSVTVLDTDTQYF
CDR3nt: TGTGCCAGCAGTGTGACAGTCTTAGACACAGATACGCAGTATTTT

abundance: once
j_gene: TRBJ1-4
d_gene: TRBD1
v_gene: TRBV5-1
CDR3aa: CASSLGSGQRLRATNEKLFF
CDR3nt: TGCGCCAGCAGCTTGGGTTCGGGACAGAGATTGAGGGCAACTAATGAAAAACTGTTTTTT

abundance: -
j_gene: TRBJ1-1
d_gene: -
v_gene: TRBV10-3
CDR3aa: CAISESQGIFTEAFF
CDR3nt: TGTGCCATCAGTGAGTCTCAGGGGATATTCACTGAAGCTTTCTTT

abundance: -
j_gene: TRBJ2-5
d_gene: TRBD2
v_gene: TRBV7-2
CDR3aa: CASSRRGGGIEETQYF
CDR3nt: TGTGCCAGCAGCCGCCGCGGGGGGGGGATTGAAGAGACCCAGTACTTC

abundance: -
j_gene: TRBJ1-5
d_gene: TRBD1
v_gene: TRBV2
CDR3aa: CASSRDSSMAQHF
CDR3nt: TGTGCCAGCAGTAGGGACAGTTCAATGGCCCAGCATTTT

abundance: -
j_gene: TRBJ2-1
d_gene: TRBD2
v_gene: TRBV19
CDR3aa: CASVGGLGREQFF
CDR3nt: TGTGCCAGTGTCGGGGGACTAGGACGCGAGCAGTTCTTC

abundance: -
j_gene: TRBJ2-7
d_gene: TRBD1
v_gene: TRBV6-5
CDR3aa: CASSSRDRGYEQYF
CDR3nt: TGTGCCAGCAGTTCTCGGGACAGGGGCTACGAGCAGTACTTC

abundance: -
j_gene: TRBJ2-7
d_gene: TRBD2
v_gene: TRBV15
CDR3aa: CATSAIKPGLIQLTYEQYF
CDR3nt: TGTGCCACCAGCGCCATCAAACCGGGACTAATTCAACTAACCTACGAGCAGTACTTC

abundance: -
j_gene: TRBJ2-5
d_gene: TRBD2
v_gene: TRBV7-2
CDR3aa: CASSVTSGSGETQYF
CDR3nt: TGTGCCAGCAGCGTAACTAGCGGAAGCGGAGAGACCCAGTACTTC

abundance: -
j_gene: TRBJ2-2
d_gene: -
v_gene: TRBV5-1
CDR3aa: CASGGNQGVAGELFF
CDR3nt: TGCGCCAGCGGAGGGAACCAGGGGGTGGCCGGGGAGCTGTTTTTT

abundance: -
j_gene: TRBJ1-6
d_gene: -
v_gene: TRBV19
CDR3aa: CATTPNRDTRYNSPLHF
CDR3nt: TGTGCCACCACACCGAACCGGGACACGCGCTATAATTCACCCCTCCACTTT

abundance: few
j_gene: TRBJ2-7
d_gene: TRBD2
v_gene: TRBV5-1
CDR3aa: CASSLAGSGAYEQYF
CDR3nt: TGCGCCAGCAGCTTGGCCGGTAGCGGGGCCTACGAGCAGTACTTC

abundance: -
j_gene: TRBJ1-3
d_gene: -
v_gene: TRBV12-3/TRBV12-4
CDR3aa: CASSATVGNTIYF
CDR3nt: TGTGCCAGCAGCGCGACAGTTGGAAACACCATATATTTT

abundance: -
j_gene: TRBJ2-7
d_gene: TRBD2
v_gene: TRBV25-1
CDR3aa: CASSSVGRTYEQYF
CDR3nt: TGTGCCAGCAGTTCAGTCGGGAGGACCTACGAGCAGTACTTC

abundance: -
j_gene: TRBJ1-1
d_gene: TRBD1
v_gene: TRBV4-2
CDR3aa: CASSQGHRGLVNTEAFF
CDR3nt: TGTGCCAGCAGCCAAGGCCACAGGGGCCTGGTGAACACTGAAGCTTTCTTT

abundance: -
j_gene: TRBJ1-5
d_gene: -
v_gene: TRBV27
CDR3aa: CASSFTGLGNQPQHF
CDR3nt: TGTGCCAGCAGTTTTACAGGATTAGGCAATCAGCCCCAGCATTTT

abundance: -
j_gene: TRBJ2-1
d_gene: -
v_gene: TRBV10-1
CDR3aa: CASSEQGGGYNEQFF
CDR3nt: TGCGCCAGCAGTGAGCAGGGAGGGGGTTACAATGAGCAGTTCTTC

abundance: -
j_gene: TRBJ2-7
d_gene: TRBD1
v_gene: TRBV18
CDR3aa: CASSPGDRGTYEQYF
CDR3nt: TGTGCCAGCTCACCAGGGGACAGGGGCACCTACGAGCAGTACTTC

abundance: -
j_gene: TRBJ2-1
d_gene: -
v_gene: TRBV5-1
CDR3aa: CASSFQGTGEQFF
CDR3nt: TGCGCCAGCAGCTTCCAGGGCACTGGCGAGCAGTTCTTC

abundance: -
j_gene: TRBJ1-1
d_gene: -
v_gene: TRBV25-1
CDR3aa: CASSESVSTEAFF
CDR3nt: TGTGCCAGCAGTGAATCTGTGTCGACTGAAGCTTTCTTT

abundance: -
j_gene: TRBJ1-6
d_gene: TRBD1
v_gene: TRBV5-1
CDR3aa: CASSLAGGASSYNSPLHF
CDR3nt: TGCGCCAGCAGCTTGGCAGGGGGTGCTAGCTCCTATAATTCACCCCTCCACTTT

abundance: -
j_gene: TRBJ1-6
d_gene: -
v_gene: TRBV5-1
CDR3aa: CASSLAVGQNSPLHF
CDR3nt: TGCGCCAGCAGCTTGGCCGTAGGACAGAATTCACCCCTCCACTTT

abundance: few
j_gene: TRBJ2-1
d_gene: TRBD2
v_gene: TRBV7-2
CDR3aa: CASKREVSYNEQFF
CDR3nt: TGTGCCAGTAAACGGGAGGTATCCTACAATGAGCAGTTCTTC

abundance: -
j_gene: TRBJ2-1
d_gene: TRBD2
v_gene: TRBV28
CDR3aa: CASSSTSGGNNEQFF
CDR3nt: TGTGCCAGCAGTTCCACTAGCGGGGGGAACAATGAGCAGTTCTTC

abundance: once
j_gene: TRBJ2-3
d_gene: -
v_gene: TRBV5-1
CDR3aa: CAGNAGTRVSGLTDTQYF
CDR3nt: TGCGCCGGGAATGCGGGAACCCGAGTAAGTGGTCTCACAGATACGCAGTATTTT

abundance: few
j_gene: TRBJ1-4
d_gene: TRBD1
v_gene: TRBV6-1
CDR3aa: CASNDTPGTGREKLFF
CDR3nt: TGTGCCAGCAATGACACCCCCGGGACAGGACGAGAAAAACTGTTTTTT

abundance: -
j_gene: TRBJ2-3
d_gene: -
v_gene: TRBV7-6
CDR3aa: CASSFRDWSTDTQYF
CDR3nt: TGTGCCAGCAGCTTTAGGGACTGGAGCACAGATACGCAGTATTTT

abundance: few
j_gene: TRBJ2-1
d_gene: TRBD2
v_gene: TRBV7-2
CDR3aa: CASSPRTSGGAVEQFF
CDR3nt: TGTGCCAGCAGTCCCCGGACTAGCGGGGGGGCCGTTGAGCAGTTCTTC

abundance: -
j_gene: TRBJ2-5
d_gene: -
v_gene: TRBV5-1
CDR3aa: CASSRTGTNQETQYF
CDR3nt: TGCGCCAGCAGCAGAACCGGGACAAACCAAGAGACCCAGTACTTC

abundance: -
j_gene: TRBJ1-1
d_gene: -
v_gene: TRBV5-1
CDR3aa: CASSTDRMNTEAFF
CDR3nt: TGCGCCAGCAGCACCGACAGGATGAACACTGAAGCTTTCTTT

abundance: -
j_gene: TRBJ1-4
d_gene: TRBD1
v_gene: TRBV2
CDR3aa: CASTLTGGEKLFF
CDR3nt: TGTGCCAGCACCCTGACAGGGGGGGAAAAACTGTTTTTT

abundance: -
j_gene: TRBJ1-5
d_gene: -
v_gene: TRBV12-3/TRBV12-4
CDR3aa: CASSHDSYQPQHF
CDR3nt: TGTGCCAGCAGCCACGACAGTTATCAGCCCCAGCATTTT